This T cell receptor (beta chain) appears in the sequencing data of a study of regulatory T cells in long-lasting Graves disease. The study's findings and limits: Persistent Graves' patients had lower TCR diversity than newly diagnosed ones. Sharing of public clonotypes was greater in persistent patients (over 2,500) than in new patients (around 890).

Time point reported: persistent/refractory GD, antithyroid drugs over 5 years with positive TRAb. PBMCs were the source of the RNA used for TCR sequencing. All patients originated from an endocrinology department located in Xi'an, China. Approximately 9.6-milliliter peripheral blood samples went into EDTA tubes. There are many counts of this clonotype. The antigen is undetermined. Investigators prepared the TCR beta libraries by applying iRepertoire HTBI primers and Arm-PCR of CDR3 regions. TCRdb analysed the multiplex PCR reads with MiXCR anew, one entry per CDR3 protein. The profile shows 350,000 to 450,000 distinct CDR3 sequences, over 20% of them singletons. CDR1 and CDR2 from the germline V gene are MDHEN and SYDVKM. This CDR3 comprises 16 residues. J lost 1 base, V lost 5 bases, and 9 bases had no gene match.

This clonotype originated in a female donor with Graves disease. This material consisted of peripheral blood mononuclear cells (PBMCs), taken when the disease was refractory, from a patient treated with antithyroid drugs. V and J are TRBV28 and TRBJ1-1; 8 bases map to TRBD1. CDR3 DNA: TGTGCCAGCAGTCCCGGACAGGGTCCCCAGAACACTGAAGCTTTCTTT. Residues: CASSPGQGPQNTEAFF. Based on the CDR3 plus reference TRBV28 and TRBJ1-1, the full variable domain is DVKVTQSSRYLVKRTGEKVFLECVQDMDHENMFWYRQDPGLGLRLIYFSYDVKMKEKGDIPEGYSVSREKKERFSLILESASTNQTSMYLCASSPGQGPQNTEAFFGQGTRLTVV.